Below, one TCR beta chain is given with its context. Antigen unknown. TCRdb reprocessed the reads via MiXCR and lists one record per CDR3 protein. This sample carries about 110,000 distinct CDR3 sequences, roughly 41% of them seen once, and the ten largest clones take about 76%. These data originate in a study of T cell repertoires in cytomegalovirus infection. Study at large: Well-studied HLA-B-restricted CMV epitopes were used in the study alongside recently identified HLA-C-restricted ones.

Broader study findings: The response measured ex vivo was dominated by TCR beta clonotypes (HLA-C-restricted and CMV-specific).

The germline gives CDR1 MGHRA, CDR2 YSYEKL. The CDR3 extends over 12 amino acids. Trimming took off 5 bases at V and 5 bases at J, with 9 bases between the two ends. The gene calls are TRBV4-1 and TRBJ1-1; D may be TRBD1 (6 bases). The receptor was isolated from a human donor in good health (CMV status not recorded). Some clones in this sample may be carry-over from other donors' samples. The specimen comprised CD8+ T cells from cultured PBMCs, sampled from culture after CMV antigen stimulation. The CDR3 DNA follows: TGCGCCAGCAGCAAGGGGGGGACTGAAGCTTTCTTT. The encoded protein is CASSKGGTEAFF.